The TCR beta chain described here comes from a study of technical replicates of blood from a handful of donors. This clone was seen only once. Germline V gene sequence: CDR1 GTSNPN, CDR2 SVGIG (reference sequence). The CDR3 is 14 amino acids. V lost 4 bases to trimming and J lost 7 bases; unmatched junction nucleotides: 8. Sequenced by immunoSEQ multiplex PCR; TCRdb stores in-frame clones only, minus some. The sample shows roughly 70,000 clones, 90% of them seen only once. The material sequenced was PBMCs. The source of this sequence is a human donor in good health. Some clones in this sample may be carry-over from other donors' samples. The genes are TRBV30 and TRBJ2-1, with 9 bases aligning to TRBD1. The CDR3 loop is CAWTNRDRVNEQFF. DNA of the CDR3: TGTGCCTGGACAAACCGGGACAGGGTAAATGAGCAGTTCTTC.